This T cell receptor (beta chain) stems from a study of early T cells in non-severe SARS-CoV-2 infection. Study information: Chains were unpaired, as sequencing was done on bulk RNA from unsorted whole blood.

The CDR3 covers 13 residues. Germline V gives CDR1 MNHEY, CDR2 SVGAGI. Trimming pared 7 bases from V and 2 bases from J, leaving 10 bases between. The study, taken as a whole, reports: Comparison of clonotypes with VDJdb favored anti-spike CD8 responses while missing private and CD4 specificities.

Separate cDNA molecules each had unique molecular identifiers attached to them. TCRdb reprocessed the 5' RACE reads via MiXCR and lists one record per CDR3 protein. The sample records tens of thousands of distinct CDR3 sequences, approximately 9% being singletons. In its sample, this clonotype was seen many times. The antigen is undetermined. Sequencing input: whole blood. This chain connects TRBV6-5 to TRBJ2-3, with a possible D match to TRBD1 (5 bases). This TCR derives from an adult who was a healthcare worker with PCR-confirmed SARS-CoV-2 infection or an uninfected control (not recorded which). The CDR3 DNA sequence: TGTGCCAGCACCAAGGGGAACACAGATACGCAGTATTTT. Its protein is CASTKGNTDTQYF.